The 6 T cell receptor beta chains given below trace back to one sample, sequenced in a study of a mutant IDH1 vaccine in newly diagnosed glioma. Some clones are missing from TCRdb's copy, which holds only in-frame ones; the method was immunoSEQ multiplex PCR. The sample comprises 50,000 to 55,000 clones, about 61% of which are singletons, and 4.8% rests with the top ten. Stated time point: week 47, end of study. What each vaccine dose contained was 300 ug of mutant IDH1 20-mer peptide, accompanied by topical imiquimod. These TCRs are of unknown antigen specificity. Sample: peripheral blood mononuclear cells (PBMCs), taken from a glioma patient whose treatment included an IDH1 peptide vaccine. The receptors come from a man aged 35 to 55 with glioma. Some clones in this sample may be carry-over from other donors' samples.

V gene TRBV6-6 combines with J gene TRBJ2-7; 11 nucleotides match TRBD2. The CDR3 length is 16 residues. Germline CDR1 reads MNHNY; CDR2 reads SVGAGI (reference sequence). Unmatched junction bases numbered 8, after V lost 6 bases and J lost 1 base. Here the CDR3 reads CASRKGGLAGSYEQYF. DNA of the CDR3: TGTGCCAGCAGAAAAGGCGGACTAGCGGGTTCCTACGAGCAGTACTTC.

This clone was counted a few times. The chain recombines TRBV2 with TRBJ2-1; 10 bases match TRBD2. Germline V lookup: CDR1 SNHLY, CDR2 FYNNEI. V lost 2 bases to trimming and J lost 4 bases; unmatched junction nucleotides: 11. The CDR3 runs to 18 residues. The CDR3 coding sequence is TGTGCCAGCAGTGAAACGCTACTCGGACTAGCGGATTACAATGAGCAGTTCTTC. Protein product: CASSETLLGLADYNEQFF. The full variable domain, in which reference TRBV2 and TRBJ2-1 provide the parts outside the CDR3, is EPEVTQTPSHQVTQMGQEVILRCVPISNHLYFYWYRQILGQKVEFLVSFYNNEISEKSEIFDDQFSVERPDGSNFTLKIRSTKLEDSAMYFCASSETLLGLADYNEQFFGPGTRLTVL.

The rearrangement uses TRBV5-1 and TRBJ1-5, with D maybe TRBD1 (5 bases). Germline CDR1 and CDR2: SGHRS and YFSETQ. This CDR3 contains 15 residues. V was cut by 0 bases and J by 7 bases, with 14 bases left in between. The CDR3 loop reads CASSLDGRAGQPQHF. The CDR3 region has the DNA TGCGCCAGCAGCTTGGACGGCAGGGCCGGGCAGCCCCAGCATTTT. The full variable domain, with the rest looked up from reference TRBV5-1 and TRBJ1-5, is KAGVTQTPRYLIKTRGQQVTLSCSPISGHRSVSWYQQTPGQGLQFLFEYFSETQRNKGNFPGRFSGRQFSNSRSEMNVSTLELGDSALYLCASSLDGRAGQPQHFGDGTRLSIL.

J is TRBJ1-1 and V is TRBV7-9; possible D gene TRBD1, 5 bases. V gave up 8 bases and J gave up 3 bases, with 7 bases separating them. In germline, CDR1 is SEHNR, CDR2 FQNEAQ (reference sequence). This CDR3 contains 11 residues. The chain's CDR3 is CASGRDTEAFF. The CDR3 coding sequence is TGTGCCAGCGGCAGGGACACTGAAGCTTTCTTT.

The CDR3 DNA is TGTGCCAGCAGCTTAGGATCCGGGGGCGTGGATACGCAGTATTTT. Amino acid sequence: CASSLGSGGVDTQYF. The genes are TRBV7-9 and TRBJ2-3; either TRBD1 or TRBD2 may fit D (6 bases each). Looked up from germline, CDR1 is SEHNR and CDR2 is FQNEAQ (reference sequence). This CDR3 comprises 15 residues. V was shortened by 1 base and J by 6 bases, with 14 bases between the two germline ends.

This clone was seen only a few times. The CDR3: CASSMGTAQETQYF. CDR3 coding DNA: TGTGCCAGTAGTATGGGGACAGCCCAAGAGACCCAGTACTTC. The chain recombines TRBV19 with TRBJ2-5, with 7 positions matching TRBD1. CDR3 length equals 14 residues. V lost 3 bases, J lost 1 base, and 2 bases stayed unmatched. Germline CDR1 is LNHDA and CDR2 is SQIVND (reference sequence).